This record covers a single TCR beta chain. This clone was recorded a few times. Its binding antigen is unknown. One base away there is no much larger clone; base qualities are not given. This sample is part of a study of cytomegalovirus exposure and HLA in healthy donors (dated by TCRdb to 2015 to 2018). Context from the whole study: The roughly 700 repertoires of the first cohort and the approximately 130 validation repertoires were produced on the same platform, according to a later analysis. A separate validation cohort of roughly 120 different subjects was used in addition to the roughly 640-subject first cohort. The study was designed to test whether signatures of past pathogen exposure could be identified by cataloging public T cell receptors. The study combined high-throughput TCR immunosequencing, statistical association of individual TCRs with disease status, and machine learning to predict cytomegalovirus infection status. Study-wide findings and limitations: A few of the identified cytomegalovirus-associated TCR beta chains were confirmed in vitro to be specific for cytomegalovirus antigens. The classifier was reported to diagnose cytomegalovirus status with high specificity and sensitivity in both the original cohort and the validation cohort. Subsequent analysis determined that TCRs grouped into clusters in the first cohort also showed a tendency toward co-occurrence across the 120 or so validation repertoires, and roughly 95% of cluster scores exceeded 0. It was suggested by the authors that the approach could potentially be generalized to other disease states and immunological phenotypes. Most TCR sequences were observed very rarely across donors, whereas some public TCRs were present in many individuals. All 120 or so repertoires were used to score co-occurrence in the validation cohort in a later analysis, because that analysis had no HLA typing for the cohort. A total of 150 or so TCR beta chains were listed by the study as associated with cytomegalovirus.

The donors belonged to the validation cohort of about 110 subjects, which was separate from the roughly 680-subject first cohort. Spanning cysteine to phenylalanine, the CDR3 consists of 17 amino acids. Only the CDR3 portion is preserved as DNA: 51 bases, with reading frame beginning at the first base. CDR1 PRHDT and CDR2 FYEKMQ are derived from the germline V gene (reference sequence). Clipping removes 3 bases from V and 4 bases from J, with 12 as the unmatched junction base count. Library preparation used the immunoSEQ multiplex PCR assay. Processing in the source paper ran as follows. A statistical classification framework was developed to diagnose cytomegalovirus status using the catalog of TCR beta chain sequences. TCRdb took over this immuneACCESS table, retaining in-frame rearrangements with V and J assigned. Such tables are incomplete; in checked studies, under half of the missing clones stem from an unresolved V gene, and the remainder is unexplained. The DNA gave D and trimming, while V, J and clone size come from that table. In this sample the table shows 45,000 to 70,000 clones, roughly 90% of which occur a single time. The top ten clones comprise around 1.1% of the sample.

This receptor was obtained from a man aged 18 to 29 in good health and CMV-seronegative. The specimen was PBMCs. Here the chain combines TRBV13 and TRBJ2-1, with TRBD1 identical over 7 junction bases. The DNA sequence is as follows: TGTGCCAGCAGCTTTAAGACAGGGCCGAAACCGTACAATGAGCAGTTCTTC. The translation is CASSFKTGPKPYNEQFF.